One and the same sample provided the 19 T cell receptor beta chains below, sequenced in a study of blood T cell repertoires in COVID-19. Only in-frame clones appear in the TCRdb table, and some are missing; sequencing was by immunoSEQ multiplex PCR. The sample records approximately 180,000 clones, roughly 79% being singletons. Sequencing input: peripheral blood. The origin of the receptors is a woman of 80 years or more with COVID-19, enrolled during active disease.

This sequence joins TRBV28 and TRBJ2-7; unclear D gene. V lost 6 bases and J lost 3, with 12 bases in between. Germline CDR1 reads MDHEN; CDR2 reads SYDVKM. This CDR3 is built from 13 residues. Here the CDR3 reads CASRPSEVYEQYF. CDR3 nucleotide sequence: TGTGCCAGCAGACCGAGCGAGGTCTACGAGCAGTACTTC.

The chain carries TRBV5-1 and TRBJ2-1, with 7 bases that match TRBD2. Germline V gives CDR1 SGHRS, CDR2 YFSETQ. The length of the CDR3 is 15 residues. V dropped 3 bases and J dropped 1; count of bases not matched to a gene: 4. This CDR3 reads CASSSTSASYNEQFF. The CDR3 DNA sequence: TGCGCCAGCAGCTCTACTAGCGCATCCTACAATGAGCAGTTCTTC.

This clone was counted a few times. CDR3 protein: CASSRGWELSYNEQFF. The CDR3 DNA follows: TGTGCCAGCAGCCGCGGATGGGAGCTCTCCTACAATGAGCAGTTCTTC. This chain uses TRBV3-1 (or the pseudogene TRBV3-2) with TRBJ2-1, with a tentative D call TRBD2 (5 bases). V gave up 4 bases and J gave up 0 bases, with 13 bases separating them. In germline, CDR1 is LGHDT, CDR2 YNNKEL (reference sequence). This CDR3 has 16 amino acids.

Only one count was recorded for this clone. This chain connects TRBV5-1 to TRBJ1-6; TRBD1 might be the D (6 bases). The CDR3 spans 14 residues. The germline V gene has CDR1 SGHRS and CDR2 YFSETQ. V was pared by 0 bases and J by 5 bases, with 6 bases between. The CDR3: CASSLDRDNSPLHF. CDR3 nucleotide sequence: TGCGCCAGCAGCTTGGACAGGGATAATTCACCCCTCCACTTT. Supplemented by reference TRBV5-1 and TRBJ1-6, the full variable domain reads KAGVTQTPRYLIKTRGQQVTLSCSPISGHRSVSWYQQTPGQGLQFLFEYFSETQRNKGNFPGRFSGRQFSNSRSEMNVSTLELGDSALYLCASSLDRDNSPLHFGNGTRLTVT.

The rearrangement uses TRBV2 and TRBJ1-3; 8 positions match TRBD1. The junction had 4 bases not matched to a gene; V was cut back by 4 bases and J by 2 bases. Germline CDR1 SNHLY, CDR2 FYNNEI. This CDR3 is 15 amino acids long. CDR3 in amino acids: CASSVTTGAGNTIYF. The CDR3 coding sequence is TGTGCCAGCAGTGTCACGACAGGGGCTGGAAACACCATATATTTT.

The chain couples TRBV19 to TRBJ1-5; 10 bases fit TRBD1. The CDR3 is made up of 16 amino acids. The ends lost 6 bases at V and 9 bases at J; junction bases unmatched: 14. Germline V gene sequence: CDR1 LNHDA, CDR2 SQIVND (reference sequence). The DNA for the CDR3 is TGTGCCAGTAGCCGGACCGGGACAGGGGACGTGGCGCCCCAGCATTTT. Protein sequence: CASSRTGTGDVAPQHF.

The chain uses TRBV27 and TRBJ2-5; 8 bases match TRBD1. Trimming removed 5 bases from V and 5 bases from J; junction bases left unmatched: 7. The CDR3 contains 14 residues. Germline V gene lookup returns CDR1 MNHEY and CDR2 SMNVEV (reference sequence). The CDR3 DNA sequence: TGTGCCAGCAGTCCCACAGGGGGTCCTGAGACCCAGTACTTC. Encoded protein: CASSPTGGPETQYF.

This sequence joins TRBV5-5 and TRBJ1-2; 9 bases map to TRBD1. Germline lookup yields CDR1 SGHKS and CDR2 YYEKEE (reference sequence). This CDR3 contains 17 residues. V was clipped by 4 bases and J by 2 bases; unmatched bases: 12. The CDR3 reads CASSPRPAGTGNYGYTF. The CDR3 region has the DNA TGTGCCAGCAGCCCGAGACCTGCCGGGACAGGGAACTATGGCTACACCTTC.

This clone has a handful of counts. This chain uses TRBV6-5 with TRBJ1-5; D is ambiguous. The germline V gene has CDR1 MNHEY and CDR2 SVGAGI. V lost 7 bases and J lost 9, with 16 bases in between. The CDR3 has 13 amino acids. The CDR3 loop reads CASTREATMPQHF. CDR3 nucleotide sequence: TGTGCCAGCACCCGGGAGGCGACCATGCCCCAGCATTTT.

The V gene is TRBV3-1 (or the pseudogene TRBV3-2), the J gene TRBJ1-5; the D is unclear. The CDR3 has 14 amino acids. V was trimmed by 4 bases and J by 7 bases, leaving 14 bases between them. Per germline, CDR1 LGHDT and CDR2 YNNKEL (reference sequence). The CDR3 coding sequence is TGTGCCAGCAGCCGCGGACCAGAGGGACAGCCCCAGCATTTT. Protein product: CASSRGPEGQPQHF.

This chain links TRBV3-1 (or the pseudogene TRBV3-2) with TRBJ2-7; 7 bases are shared with TRBD1. CDR1 is LGHDT, CDR2 YNNKEL, per germline (reference sequence). V shed 4 bases, J shed 4 bases, and the junction held 7 bases outside the gene matches. The CDR3 loop spans 14 amino acids. CDR3 DNA: TGTGCCAGCAGCCGGTCCGGGACAGAATACGAGCAGTACTTC. Translated: CASSRSGTEYEQYF.

The chain has TRBV9 and TRBJ2-1; TRBD1 aligns across 8 bases. The junction had 6 bases not matched to a gene; V was cut back by 3 bases and J by 4 bases. This CDR3 has 15 amino acids. Germline V gene data show CDR1 as SGDLS and CDR2 as YYNGEE. CDR3 amino acids: CASSADRVGYNEQFF. The CDR3 nucleotides are TGTGCCAGCAGCGCGGACAGGGTCGGGTACAATGAGCAGTTCTTC.

This clone was recorded a few times. The V call is TRBV14, the J call TRBJ1-1; D is unclear. Trimming took 0 bases from V and 0 from J, leaving 8 bases between them. The CDR3 covers 15 residues. The germline CDR1 and CDR2 sequences are SGHDN and FVKESK. The CDR3 DNA follows: TGTGCCAGCAGCCAAGAGGCTGTGGTGAACACTGAAGCTTTCTTT. Translating gives CASSQEAVVNTEAFF.

CDR3 amino acids: CASRLQVNTEAFF. The DNA for the CDR3 is TGTGCCAGCAGACTGCAAGTGAACACTGAAGCTTTCTTT. This chain links TRBV6-5 with TRBJ1-1; D remains ambiguous. CDR1 is MNHEY, CDR2 SVGAGI, per germline. This CDR3 contains 13 residues. V was cut by 6 bases and J by 0 bases, with 8 bases left in between.

The chain uses TRBV7-2 and TRBJ2-1; D not certain. There are 14 residues in the CDR3. V was cut by 4 bases and J by 3 bases, with 10 bases left in between. Germline loops: CDR1 SGHTA, CDR2 FQGNSA. The CDR3 nucleotides read TGTGCCAGCAGCTCTCTGCACAGCTACAATGAGCAGTTCTTC. The encoded protein is CASSSLHSYNEQFF.

The V gene is TRBV4-1, the J gene TRBJ2-7, with D possibly TRBD2 on 6 matching bases. The CDR3 length is 15 residues. V lost 2 bases, J lost 3 bases, and 14 bases lay in between. Germline CDR1 is MGHRA and CDR2 is YSYEKL. The CDR3 protein is CASSQSILAYYEQYF. The CDR3 bases are TGCGCCAGCAGCCAATCGATACTAGCCTACTACGAGCAGTACTTC.

J is TRBJ2-2 and V is TRBV7-2, with D possibly TRBD2 on 5 matching bases. The V end lost 2 bases, the J end lost 9 bases, and 10 bases lay between the germline ends. The CDR3 length is 13 residues. Germline V CDR1 and CDR2: SGHTA, FQGNSA. DNA of the CDR3: TGTGCCAGCAGCTTAAGTTGGGAGCGGGAGCTGTTTTTT. This codes for CASSLSWERELFF.

The chain recombines TRBV24-1 with TRBJ2-5; 10 positions agree with TRBD1. CDR1 is KGHDR and CDR2 is SFDVKD in the germline V gene. V gave up 1 base and J gave up 3 bases; unmatched junction bases: 4. The CDR3 is 16 amino acids. Here the CDR3 DNA reads TGTGCCACCAGTGATTTAGGACAGGGGGTGGAAGAGACCCAGTACTTC. Its translation is CATSDLGQGVEETQYF.

This clone was detected once. The CDR3 region has the DNA TGTGCCAGCAGGCCTTTGCCGGGACAGGGAAAAAACATTCAGTACTTC. It codes for CASRPLPGQGKNIQYF. The chain combines TRBV6-2 or TRBV6-3 with TRBJ2-4; 9 bases agree with TRBD1. CDR1 MNHEY and CDR2 SVGEGT come from the germline V gene. This CDR3 spans 16 amino acids. The J segment lost 4 bases and the V segment lost 6 bases, leaving 10 bases of the junction unmatched.